This TCR beta chain was documented in a study of shared clonotypes between healthy human individuals (dated by TCRdb to the early 2020s). Describing the broader study: Three men and a couple of women, aged 18 to 49 years, made up the cohort. Per donor, three plates each were used for CD4 naive and CD4 memory, two for CD8 naive, and one for CD8 memory. Blood TCR repertoires of five healthy adults were deeply sequenced to estimate repertoire size and the extent of clonotype sharing between individuals. To increase sequencing depth and limit assay-specific biases, different laboratories used diverse techniques to prepare libraries and sequence TCR repertoires. Between about 0.8 and 9.5 billion PBMCs per donor were obtained by leukapheresis.

TCR CDR3 regions were amplified from genomic DNA by multiplex PCR using the deep immunoSEQ assay. For each cell subset, the extracted genomic DNA was distributed evenly across all wells of several immunoSEQ 96-well plates, and each plate served as one replicate. For sorted subsets, each replicate PCR was loaded with roughly 190 ng genomic DNA, equivalent to some 31,000 T cell genomes. The purified libraries were quantified using a Qubit 3.0 fluorometer, sized with a Bioanalyzer 2100, and then quantified again using the KAPA Library Quantification kit. Every immunoSEQ 96-well plate was sequenced on a separate single-read 150-cycle Illumina NextSeq 550 flow cell. Concerning the study's data processing: Because the immunoSEQ output held only junctional sequences and lacked quality scores, the filtering could not match the filtering applied to full-length reads. To assign V/J genes and CDR3, sequences were annotated against IMGT germline references using PyIR, a Python wrapper for IgBLAST v1.9. Reads with weak V/J assignments (E-value above 1e-6), missing CDR3, stop codons, out-of-frame junctions, or ambiguous translated residues were removed. A V3J clonotype was defined by an identical inferred V gene, J gene, and CDR3 amino acid sequence. Percentage overlap between repertoires was calculated by dividing the number of shared unique clonotypes by the size of the smaller repertoire. Repertoire richness was assessed with RTK rarefaction, the Chao1 estimator, and Recon v2.1 estimates of unobserved clonotypes. OLGA was used to compute generation probabilities for all TCRbeta clonotypes that the gDNA method yielded from a handful of donors. TCRdb's version of the immuneACCESS table is confined to in-frame rearrangements and falls short of the full clone set. An unresolved V gene accounts for under half of the shortfall where checked; the remainder is of unknown origin. D and trimming were read from the DNA, whereas the V and J calls and clone size are those reported in that table. The sample table records hundreds of thousands of clones; nearly 98% of these occur just once. The ten largest clones represent 0.3% of the sample.

Points the paper makes about the study in general: Even with the large sequencing depth, rarefaction of the sorted-subset datasets indicated that sequencing was incomplete. Larger estimated clonotype richness was generally found for naive subsets than for memory subsets. When several donors were compared, the shared fraction of clonotypes was roughly 5% for naive CD4, 3.5% to 4% for naive CD8, 2% to 2.5% for memory CD4, and 0.35% to 0.4% for memory CD8. Sampling was limited to blood, and TCR repertoires in tissue likely differ from TCR repertoires in blood. Compared with non-shared clonotypes, clonotypes shared by all four sorted-subset donors had higher generation probabilities. Pairwise subsampling led to the expectation that sequencing depth would affect the degree of clonotype sharing among donors. The genetic and exposure-history diversity represented was limited by the small number of donors.

Note on this clone: This clone's antigen is unknown. Base qualities are not at hand, and no much larger clone is one base apart.

V drops 0 bases and J drops 8 bases, leaving 15 bases in between. CDR1 and CDR2 were assigned from the germline V gene (reference sequence) as SGHNT and YYREEE. There are 15 amino acids in the CDR3, from cysteine to phenylalanine inclusive. Solely the CDR3 DNA is kept, with 45 bases framed from the first base. CD8 naive samples were obtained by positive selection for CCR7 among CD45RO-negative cells, yielding a CD45RA+CCR7+ population from which TemRA cells were excluded. Healthy HIV-negative adults with no recently reported acute infections or vaccinations were included as donors. Every donor was a Caucasian adult living in Nashville, Tennessee, USA. After blood collection by leukapheresis, PBMCs were isolated using Ficoll-Histopaque density gradient centrifugation and then cryopreserved in the vapor phase of liquid nitrogen. Analytical flow cytometry was used to check the purity and quantity of each magnetically sorted T cell population. From each sorted fraction, genomic DNA was isolated and quantified by UV absorbance on a Nanodrop 2000c.

This sequence originates from a man in his thirties or forties in good health. The V gene is TRBV5-4 and the J gene is TRBJ2-1; the D gene is perhaps TRBD2, from 6 matching bases. Sequenced input: naive CD8+ T cells sorted from blood. Per the publication, the cell subset or site label means: CD45RA+CCR7+. The CDR3 in this case is CASSLEFDASDEQFF. The DNA reads TGTGCCAGCAGCTTGGAGTTTGATGCTAGCGATGAGCAGTTCTTC.